This is a list of T cell receptor beta chains from one sample in a study of T cell responses to AZD1222 COVID-19 vaccine. TCRdb's table, derived via immunoSEQ multiplex PCR, lists solely in-frame clones and lacks some. The sample carries 100,000 to 150,000 clones, roughly 88% recorded once. This material consisted of peripheral blood, taken on day 0 of MenACWY control vaccination. All receptors derive from an adult in good health. Both conserved end residues are part of each CDR3. Each record gives: clone size, D gene, V gene, J gene, CDR3 DNA, CDR3 protein. D genes are given only for firm matches. Size tells how often a clone was seen (once, few, many) or the class of an expanded clone, and some rows leave it out.

abundance: NA
d_gene: TRBD2
v_gene: TRBV7-9
j_gene: TRBJ2-1
CDR3nt: TGTGCCAGCAGCTTAGCCCTATCTAGCGGGAGCTTCGGTGAGCAGTTCTTC
CDR3aa: CASSLALSSGSFGEQFF

abundance: few
d_gene: NA
v_gene: TRBV3-1/TRBV3-2
j_gene: TRBJ2-1
CDR3nt: TGTGCCAGCAGCCAAGGTTACGTAGCGTCCCTATTTCATGAGCAGTTCTTC
CDR3aa: CASSQGYVASLFHEQFF

abundance: NA
d_gene: TRBD1
v_gene: TRBV6-5
j_gene: TRBJ2-5
CDR3nt: TGTGCCAGCACCCGAAGTGGGACAGGGGCCGAGACCCAGTACTTC
CDR3aa: CASTRSGTGAETQYF

abundance: NA
d_gene: NA
v_gene: TRBV6-2/TRBV6-3
j_gene: TRBJ2-2
CDR3nt: TGTGCCAGCAGTTACGGATCGATGAACACCGGGGAGCTGTTTTTT
CDR3aa: CASSYGSMNTGELFF

abundance: NA
d_gene: TRBD2
v_gene: TRBV7-8
j_gene: TRBJ2-3
CDR3nt: TGTGCCAGCAGCACTAGCGGAGATACGCAGTATTTT
CDR3aa: CASSTSGDTQYF

abundance: NA
d_gene: TRBD1
v_gene: TRBV28
j_gene: TRBJ1-3
CDR3nt: TGTGCCAGCAGTTCAGCGACAGGGGCTTACTCTGGAAACACCATATATTTT
CDR3aa: CASSSATGAYSGNTIYF

abundance: NA
d_gene: TRBD2
v_gene: TRBV7-9
j_gene: TRBJ2-3
CDR3nt: TGTGCCAGCAGCCACCCGCGGGGGGGAGGCACAGATACGCAGTATTTT
CDR3aa: CASSHPRGGGTDTQYF

abundance: NA
d_gene: NA
v_gene: TRBV6-2/TRBV6-3
j_gene: TRBJ1-2
CDR3nt: TGTGCCAGCAGTTCCGGGGGATTGTCGGGCTACACCTTC
CDR3aa: CASSSGGLSGYTF

abundance: NA
d_gene: TRBD1
v_gene: TRBV4-3
j_gene: TRBJ1-6
CDR3nt: TGCGCCAGCAGCCAAGTAAGGACAGGGGGTAATTCACCCCTCCACTTT
CDR3aa: CASSQVRTGGNSPLHF

abundance: NA
d_gene: TRBD1
v_gene: TRBV19
j_gene: TRBJ1-5
CDR3nt: TGTGCCAGTAGTGACAGGGTCGATCAGCCCCAGCATTTT
CDR3aa: CASSDRVDQPQHF

abundance: NA
d_gene: NA
v_gene: TRBV28
j_gene: TRBJ2-1
CDR3nt: TGTGCCAGCAGCCTGGGTAGGAATGAGCAGTTCTTC
CDR3aa: CASSLGRNEQFF

abundance: NA
d_gene: NA
v_gene: TRBV18
j_gene: TRBJ2-5
CDR3nt: TGTGCCAGCGCCGACCAAGAGACCCAGTACTTC
CDR3aa: CASADQETQYF

abundance: NA
d_gene: TRBD2
v_gene: TRBV6-2/TRBV6-3
j_gene: TRBJ2-1
CDR3nt: TGTGCCAGCAGTTTGGGACTAGCGGGTTACAATGAGCAGTTCTTC
CDR3aa: CASSLGLAGYNEQFF

abundance: NA
d_gene: TRBD1
v_gene: TRBV30
j_gene: TRBJ2-1
CDR3nt: TGTGCCTGGAGGAAACGACAGGGATCCTACAATGAGCAGTTCTTC
CDR3aa: CAWRKRQGSYNEQFF

abundance: NA
d_gene: NA
v_gene: TRBV11-2
j_gene: TRBJ1-3
CDR3nt: TGTGCCAGCAGCGCCAAACTCTCTGGAAACACCATATATTTT
CDR3aa: CASSAKLSGNTIYF

abundance: NA
d_gene: NA
v_gene: TRBV19
j_gene: TRBJ2-7
CDR3nt: TGTGCCAGTAGCCCGACACCCACTATGCGCTACGAGCAGTACTTC
CDR3aa: CASSPTPTMRYEQYF

abundance: NA
d_gene: TRBD1
v_gene: TRBV19
j_gene: TRBJ2-2
CDR3nt: TGTGCCAGTAGTCCAGGGACAGGGGCTTACACCGGGGAGCTGTTTTTT
CDR3aa: CASSPGTGAYTGELFF